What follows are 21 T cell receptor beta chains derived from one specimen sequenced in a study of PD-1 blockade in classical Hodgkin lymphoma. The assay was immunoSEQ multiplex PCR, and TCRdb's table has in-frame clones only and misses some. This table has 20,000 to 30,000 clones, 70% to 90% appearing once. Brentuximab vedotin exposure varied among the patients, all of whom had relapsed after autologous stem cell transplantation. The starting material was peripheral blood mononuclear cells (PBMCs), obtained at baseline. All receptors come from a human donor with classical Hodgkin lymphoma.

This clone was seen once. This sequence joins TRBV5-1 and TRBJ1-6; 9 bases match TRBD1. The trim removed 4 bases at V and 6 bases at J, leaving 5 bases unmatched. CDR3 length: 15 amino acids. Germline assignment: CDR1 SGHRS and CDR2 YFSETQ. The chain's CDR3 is CASSEGTGLNSPLHF. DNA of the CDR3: TGCGCCAGCAGCGAGGGGACAGGGCTTAATTCACCCCTCCACTTT.

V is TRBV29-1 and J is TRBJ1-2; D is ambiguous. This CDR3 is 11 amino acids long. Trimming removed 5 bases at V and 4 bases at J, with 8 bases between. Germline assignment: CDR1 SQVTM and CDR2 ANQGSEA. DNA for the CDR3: TGCAGCGTTCCCCCATCCTATGGCTACACCTTC. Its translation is CSVPPSYGYTF.

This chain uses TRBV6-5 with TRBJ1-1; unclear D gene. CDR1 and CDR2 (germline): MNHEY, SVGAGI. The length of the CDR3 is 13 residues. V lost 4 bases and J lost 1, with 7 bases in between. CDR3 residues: CASSSLKNTEAFF. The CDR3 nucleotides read TGTGCCAGCAGTTCCCTAAAGAACACTGAAGCTTTCTTT.

This CDR3 is CASSQQGNNSPLHF. Here the CDR3 DNA reads TGTGCCAGCAGCCAGCAGGGCAATAATTCACCCCTCCACTTT. The genes are TRBV7-9 and TRBJ1-6; tentatively, D is TRBD1 (5 bases). This CDR3 contains 14 residues. In germline, CDR1 is SEHNR, CDR2 FQNEAQ (reference sequence). V was trimmed by 5 bases and J by 5 bases, leaving 10 bases between them.

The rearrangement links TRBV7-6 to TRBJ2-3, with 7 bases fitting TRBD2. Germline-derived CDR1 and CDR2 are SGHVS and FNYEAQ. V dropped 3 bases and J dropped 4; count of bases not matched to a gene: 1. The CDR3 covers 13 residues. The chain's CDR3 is CASSFGGADTQYF. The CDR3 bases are TGTGCCAGCAGCTTTGGGGGGGCAGATACGCAGTATTTT.

CDR3 region: CASSSITGFRYGYTF. The CDR3 DNA reads TGTGCCAGCAGCTCAATCACAGGGTTCCGGTATGGCTACACCTTC. The genes are TRBV11-2 and TRBJ1-2; D is perhaps TRBD1 (6 bases). The CDR3 loop spans 15 amino acids. The germline V gene encodes CDR1 SGHAT and CDR2 FQNNGV. Trimming took 4 bases from V and 5 from J, leaving 17 bases between them.

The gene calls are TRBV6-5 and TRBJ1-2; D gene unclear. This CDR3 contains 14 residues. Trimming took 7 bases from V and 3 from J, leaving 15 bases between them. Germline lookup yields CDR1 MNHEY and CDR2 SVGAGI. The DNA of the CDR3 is TGTGCCAGCACCACCCGAGACCTCCACTATGGCTACACCTTC. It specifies CASTTRDLHYGYTF.

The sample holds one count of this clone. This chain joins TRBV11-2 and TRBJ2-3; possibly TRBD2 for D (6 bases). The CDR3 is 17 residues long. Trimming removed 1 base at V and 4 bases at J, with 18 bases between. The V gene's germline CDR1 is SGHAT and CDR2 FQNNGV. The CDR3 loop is CASSLGGGLPSADTQYF. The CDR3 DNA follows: TGTGCCAGCAGCTTAGGCGGTGGACTACCCAGCGCAGATACGCAGTATTTT.

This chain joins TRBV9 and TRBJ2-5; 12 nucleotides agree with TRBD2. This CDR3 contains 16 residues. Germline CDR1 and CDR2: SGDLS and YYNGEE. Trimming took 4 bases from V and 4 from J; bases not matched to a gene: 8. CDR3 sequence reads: CASSNLAGGLGETQYF. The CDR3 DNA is TGTGCCAGCAGCAACCTAGCGGGGGGGCTTGGAGAGACCCAGTACTTC.

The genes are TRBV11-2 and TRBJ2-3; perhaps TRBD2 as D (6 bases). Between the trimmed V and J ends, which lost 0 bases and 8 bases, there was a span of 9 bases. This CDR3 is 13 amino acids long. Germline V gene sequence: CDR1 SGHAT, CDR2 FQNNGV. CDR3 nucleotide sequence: TGTGCCAGCAGCTTAGATAACGGGGGTACGCAGTATTTT. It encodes CASSLDNGGTQYF.

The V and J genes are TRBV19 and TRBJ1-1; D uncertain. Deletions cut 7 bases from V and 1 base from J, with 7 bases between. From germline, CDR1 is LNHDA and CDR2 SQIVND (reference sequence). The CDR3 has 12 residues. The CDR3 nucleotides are TGTGCCAGTAATGGTTGGAACACTGAAGCTTTCTTT. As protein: CASNGWNTEAFF.

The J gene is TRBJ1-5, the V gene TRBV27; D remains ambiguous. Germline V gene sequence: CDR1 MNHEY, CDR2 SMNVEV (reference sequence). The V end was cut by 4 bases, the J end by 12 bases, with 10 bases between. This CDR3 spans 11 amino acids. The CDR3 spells CASSSGNNQHF. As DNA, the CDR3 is TGTGCCAGCAGTTCAGGTAATAACCAGCATTTT.

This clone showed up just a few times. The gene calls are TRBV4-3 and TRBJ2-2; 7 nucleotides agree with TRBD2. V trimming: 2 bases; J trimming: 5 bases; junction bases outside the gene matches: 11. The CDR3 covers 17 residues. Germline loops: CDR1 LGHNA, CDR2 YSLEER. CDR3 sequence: CASSQPPSGGVTGELFF. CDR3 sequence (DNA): TGCGCCAGCAGCCAACCCCCCTCGGGGGGTGTAACCGGGGAGCTGTTTTTT.

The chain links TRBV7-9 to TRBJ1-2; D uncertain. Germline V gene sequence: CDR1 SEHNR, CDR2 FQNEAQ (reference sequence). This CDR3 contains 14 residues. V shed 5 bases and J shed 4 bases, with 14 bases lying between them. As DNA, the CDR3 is TGTGCCAGCAGCGAGGACCAGGCAGGCTATGGCTACACCTTC. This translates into CASSEDQAGYGYTF. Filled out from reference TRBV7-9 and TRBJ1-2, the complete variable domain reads DTGVSQNPRHKITKRGQNVTFRCDPISEHNRLYWYRQTLGQGPEFLTYFQNEAQLEKSRLLSDRFSAERPKGSFSTLEIQRTEQGDSAMYLCASSEDQAGYGYTFGSGTRLTVV.

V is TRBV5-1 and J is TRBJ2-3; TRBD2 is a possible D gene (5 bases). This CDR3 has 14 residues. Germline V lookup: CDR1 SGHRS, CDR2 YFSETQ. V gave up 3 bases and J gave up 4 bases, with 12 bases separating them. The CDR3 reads CASSSTSSSDTQYF. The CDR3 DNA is TGCGCCAGCAGCTCGACTTCTAGCTCAGATACGCAGTATTTT.

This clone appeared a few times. The DNA of the CDR3 is TGCGCCAGCAGCTCCCGGACTGGAGGCGGCACAGATACGCAGTATTTT. Protein: CASSSRTGGGTDTQYF. The chain has TRBV5-1 and TRBJ2-3; D may be TRBD2 (5 bases). The CDR3 has 16 residues. V lost 3 bases and J lost 1, with 15 bases in between. Germline V gene data show CDR1 as SGHRS and CDR2 as YFSETQ.

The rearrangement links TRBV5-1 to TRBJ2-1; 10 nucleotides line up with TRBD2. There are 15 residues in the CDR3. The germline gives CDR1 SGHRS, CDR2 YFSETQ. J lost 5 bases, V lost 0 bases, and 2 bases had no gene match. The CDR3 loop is CASSLGSGGHNEQFF. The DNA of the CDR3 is TGCGCCAGCAGCTTGGGTAGCGGGGGGCACAATGAGCAGTTCTTC.

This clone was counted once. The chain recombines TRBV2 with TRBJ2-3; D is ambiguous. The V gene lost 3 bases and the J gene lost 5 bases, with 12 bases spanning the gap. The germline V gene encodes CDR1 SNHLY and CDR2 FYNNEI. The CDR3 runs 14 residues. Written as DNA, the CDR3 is TGTGCCAGCAGTGATGGCCTCGTAAAAGATACGCAGTATTTT. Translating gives CASSDGLVKDTQYF.

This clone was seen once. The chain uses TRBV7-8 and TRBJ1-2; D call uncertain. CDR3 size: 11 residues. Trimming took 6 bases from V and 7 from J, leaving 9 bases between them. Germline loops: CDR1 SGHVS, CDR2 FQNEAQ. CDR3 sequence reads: CASRDKAGYTF. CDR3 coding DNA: TGTGCCAGCAGAGACAAGGCTGGCTACACCTTC.

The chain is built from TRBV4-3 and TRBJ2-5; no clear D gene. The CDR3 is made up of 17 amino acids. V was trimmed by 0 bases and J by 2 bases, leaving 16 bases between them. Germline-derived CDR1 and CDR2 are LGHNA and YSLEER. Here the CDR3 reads CASSQDFRWNGQETQYF. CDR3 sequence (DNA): TGCGCCAGCAGCCAAGATTTTCGGTGGAATGGACAAGAGACCCAGTACTTC.

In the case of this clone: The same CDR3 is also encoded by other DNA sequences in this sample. Here the CDR3 DNA reads TGTGCCAGCAGCTTCCAGACTAGCGGGGGGGCAGATACGCAGTATTTT. As protein: CASSFQTSGGADTQYF. The genes are TRBV7-8 and TRBJ2-3, with 14 bases that match TRBD2. V gave up 3 bases and J gave up 4 bases; unmatched junction bases: 3. The CDR3 totals 16 residues. The germline V gene has CDR1 SGHVS and CDR2 FQNEAQ.